One and the same sample provided the 20 T cell receptor beta chains below, sequenced in a study of blood T cell repertoires in COVID-19. Sequencing used immunoSEQ multiplex PCR; TCRdb keeps in-frame clones, though not all of them. The data contain 90,000 to 130,000 clones, around 80% of them singletons. Sequenced input: peripheral blood. The receptors stem from a woman aged 70-85 years with acute or convalescent COVID-19.

The chain recombines TRBV4-1 with TRBJ2-7; 10 nucleotides align to TRBD1. This CDR3 region has 15 residues. Per germline, CDR1 MGHRA and CDR2 YSYEKL. V gave up 0 bases and J gave up 2 bases; unmatched junction bases: 1. CDR3 in amino acids: CASSQEGQGTYEQYF. CDR3 nucleotide sequence: TGCGCCAGCAGCCAAGAGGGACAGGGGACCTACGAGCAGTACTTC.

The V call is TRBV29-1, the J call TRBJ1-1; TRBD1 matches 9 bases. J was trimmed by 2 bases and V by 7 bases; bases with no gene match: 8. CDR1 is SQVTM and CDR2 is ANQGSEA in the germline V gene. The CDR3 has 14 amino acids. This CDR3 is CSARQGVINTEAFF. CDR3 coding DNA: TGCAGCGCCCGACAGGGGGTAATCAACACTGAAGCTTTCTTT.

The chain is built from TRBV7-6 and TRBJ2-3; 7 nucleotides agree with TRBD2. This CDR3 comprises 15 residues. V lost 5 bases to trimming and J lost 6 bases; unmatched junction nucleotides: 11. CDR1 is SGHVS, CDR2 FNYEAQ, per germline. The CDR3 DNA is TGTGCCAGCAGCCCCGCTAGCGGCCCCTTGGATACGCAGTATTTT. Translation gives CASSPASGPLDTQYF. Together with reference TRBV7-6 and TRBJ2-3, the CDR3 gives the full variable domain: GAGVSQSPRYKVTKRGQDVALRCDPISGHVSLYWYRQALGQGPEFLTYFNYEAQQDKSGLPNDRFSAERPEGSISTLTIQRTEQRDSAMYRCASSPASGPLDTQYFGPGTRLTVL.

The genes are TRBV4-1 and TRBJ2-1; the match to TRBD1 covers 8 bases. J gave up 5 bases and V 2 bases, and 8 bases lay outside the gene matches. The CDR3 length is 16 residues. Germline loops: CDR1 MGHRA, CDR2 YSYEKL. CDR3 in amino acids: CASSQLKTGVDNEQFF. DNA for the CDR3: TGCGCCAGCAGCCAACTCAAGACAGGGGTGGACAATGAGCAGTTCTTC.

The rearrangement joins TRBV3-1 (or the pseudogene TRBV3-2) to TRBJ1-4, with unresolved D. CDR3 length equals 15 residues. Trimming removed 4 bases at V and 4 bases at J, with 13 bases between. Germline CDR1 LGHDT, CDR2 YNNKEL (reference sequence). The CDR3 reads CASSPAGNLNEKLFF. DNA for the CDR3: TGTGCCAGCAGCCCGGCCGGGAACCTTAATGAAAAACTGTTTTTT.

The rearrangement joins TRBV11-2 to TRBJ2-6; weak D call: TRBD1 (5 bases). With 2 bases removed from V and 0 bases from J, the gap between germline ends came to 11 bases. In germline, CDR1 is SGHAT, CDR2 FQNNGV. The CDR3 is 17 amino acids. The CDR3 nucleotides read TGTGCCAGCAGCTTACAAGGGGCAATCTCTGGGGCCAACGTCCTGACTTTC. This sequence encodes CASSLQGAISGANVLTF.

The V call is TRBV6-6, the J call TRBJ1-4, with 7 bases aligning to TRBD1. CDR1 is MNHNY and CDR2 is SVGAGI in the germline V gene (reference sequence). With V trimmed by 5 bases and J by 0 bases, 6 bases remained unmatched. CDR3 size: 16 residues. CDR3 sequence reads: CASSRGGTATNEKLFF. The CDR3 DNA reads as TGTGCCAGCAGTCGAGGGGGCACCGCAACTAATGAAAAACTGTTTTTT.

The rearrangement joins TRBV2 to TRBJ2-2; D is unresolved. The CDR3 has 14 residues. The germline V gene has CDR1 SNHLY and CDR2 FYNNEI. Between the trimmed V and J ends, which lost 6 bases and 4 bases, there was a span of 12 bases. CDR3 coding DNA: TGTGCCAGCAGGTCTGAGCGTCTCACCGGGGAGCTGTTTTTT. Translation gives CASRSERLTGELFF.

The genes are TRBV5-8 and TRBJ1-3; D is undetermined. The length of the CDR3 is 14 residues. V lost 4 bases and J lost 4, with 12 bases in between. Per germline, CDR1 SGHTS and CDR2 YDEGEE. This CDR3 is CASSRRRVGNTIYF. DNA for the CDR3: TGTGCCAGCAGCCGCAGGAGGGTCGGAAACACCATATATTTT.

The genes are TRBV7-8 and TRBJ2-5; TRBD2 agrees at 8 bases. The J segment lost 2 bases and the V segment lost 1 base, leaving 3 bases of the junction unmatched. This CDR3 is built from 15 residues. The germline V gene has CDR1 SGHVS and CDR2 FQNEAQ. CDR3 in DNA: TGTGCCAGCAGCTTAGGGGCTAGCGGGCAAGAGACCCAGTACTTC. This sequence encodes CASSLGASGQETQYF. The entire variable domain, with the rest obtained from reference TRBV7-8 and TRBJ2-5, is as follows: GAGVSQSPRYKVAKRGQDVALRCDPISGHVSLFWYQQALGQGPEFLTYFQNEAQLDKSGLPSDRFFAERPEGSVSTLKIQRTQQEDSAVYLCASSLGASGQETQYFGPGTRLLVL.

The V and J genes are TRBV6-5 and TRBJ1-2; 8 bases are shared with TRBD1. V shed 5 bases and J 3 bases; nucleotides not matched to a gene: 8. CDR3 length: 15 amino acids. Germline V gene data show CDR1 as MNHEY and CDR2 as SVGAGI. In DNA form, the CDR3 reads TGTGCCAGCAGTCCTATCAGGGGGCCGGACTATGGCTACACCTTC. Translating gives CASSPIRGPDYGYTF.

The rearrangement uses TRBV5-1 and TRBJ1-1, with D perhaps TRBD1 (6 bases). Germline V gene sequence: CDR1 SGHRS, CDR2 YFSETQ. The CDR3 is 16 residues long. The V gene lost 4 bases and the J gene lost 3 bases, with 19 bases spanning the gap. In DNA, the CDR3 is TGCGCCAGCAGCGACCCCAGGGGAGTGGGCGACACTGAAGCTTTCTTT. It codes for CASSDPRGVGDTEAFF. The entire variable domain, with the rest obtained from reference TRBV5-1 and TRBJ1-1, is as follows: KAGVTQTPRYLIKTRGQQVTLSCSPISGHRSVSWYQQTPGQGLQFLFEYFSETQRNKGNFPGRFSGRQFSNSRSEMNVSTLELGDSALYLCASSDPRGVGDTEAFFGQGTRLTVV.

This clone was seen once. This CDR3 reads CATGTGETQYF. Here the CDR3 DNA reads TGTGCCACAGGGACAGGGGAGACCCAGTACTTC. The rearrangement links TRBV10-3 to TRBJ2-5; TRBD1 aligns across 9 bases. The CDR3 sequence is 11 residues long. Germline CDR1 reads ENHRY; CDR2 reads SYGVKD. V trimming: 10 bases; J trimming: 5 bases; junction bases outside the gene matches: 2.

CDR3 coding DNA: TGTGCCAGCAGCTTAGTACTTGGACTCTTAGGACAGCCCCAGCATTTT. This sequence encodes CASSLVLGLLGQPQHF. The V call is TRBV7-8, the J call TRBJ1-5; D ambiguous. The CDR3 covers 16 residues. Germline V gene sequence: CDR1 SGHVS, CDR2 FQNEAQ. Trimming removed 1 base at V and 7 bases at J, with 17 bases between.

J is TRBJ1-1 and V is TRBV2, with D perhaps matching TRBD1 (6 bases). The CDR3 has 13 residues. Germline V gives CDR1 SNHLY, CDR2 FYNNEI. Trimming left V 7 bases short and J 1 base short, with 10 bases between. The CDR3 DNA follows: TGTGCCAGCAAGGGGGTTTGGAACACTGAAGCTTTCTTT. Its translation is CASKGVWNTEAFF.

V and J are TRBV7-2 and TRBJ1-2; D is unclear. V was shortened by 5 bases and J by 8 bases, with 18 bases between the two germline ends. The CDR3 runs 14 residues. Germline V gene data show CDR1 as SGHTA and CDR2 as FQGNSA. In DNA form, the CDR3 reads TGTGCCAGCAGCATTCTACCCCAGACGAGGGGCTACACCTTC. Encoded protein: CASSILPQTRGYTF.

The chain couples TRBV29-1 to TRBJ2-1; maybe TRBD1 (6 bases). CDR1 SQVTM and CDR2 ANQGSEA come from the germline V gene. V dropped 6 bases and J dropped 7 bases, with 22 bases sitting between them. This CDR3 region has 15 residues. The CDR3 nucleotides read TGCAGCGTGGGGAGACAGGTACCCCTCGTGAATGAGCAGTTCTTC. Amino acids: CSVGRQVPLVNEQFF.

The gene calls are TRBV24-1 and TRBJ2-1; TRBD1 might be the D (6 bases). This CDR3 spans 14 amino acids. V shed 6 bases and J shed 7 bases, with 15 bases lying between them. The germline V gene has CDR1 KGHDR and CDR2 SFDVKD. The CDR3 here is CATSLTGSINEQFF. The CDR3 bases are TGTGCCACCAGTTTGACAGGTTCTATTAATGAGCAGTTCTTC.

The J gene is TRBJ1-4, the V gene TRBV19; D may be TRBD1 (5 bases). V was trimmed by 5 bases and J by 7 bases, leaving 20 bases between them. This CDR3 is built from 16 residues. Germline assignment: CDR1 LNHDA and CDR2 SQIVND (reference sequence). The CDR3 DNA follows: TGTGCCAGTAGTCGCGGGGACGGGGGTATCGGTGAAAAACTGTTTTTT. This sequence encodes CASSRGDGGIGEKLFF.

The rearrangement links TRBV5-1 to TRBJ2-7; 8 nucleotides align to TRBD1. Germline CDR1 and CDR2: SGHRS and YFSETQ. V was clipped by 3 bases and J by 5 bases; unmatched bases: 10. The CDR3 is made up of 15 amino acids. The CDR3 loop is CASSSDPGQVNEQYF. CDR3 nucleotides: TGCGCCAGCAGCTCGGACCCGGGACAGGTTAACGAGCAGTACTTC. The full variable domain, completed using reference TRBV5-1 and TRBJ2-7, is KAGVTQTPRYLIKTRGQQVTLSCSPISGHRSVSWYQQTPGQGLQFLFEYFSETQRNKGNFPGRFSGRQFSNSRSEMNVSTLELGDSALYLCASSSDPGQVNEQYFGPGTRLTVT.